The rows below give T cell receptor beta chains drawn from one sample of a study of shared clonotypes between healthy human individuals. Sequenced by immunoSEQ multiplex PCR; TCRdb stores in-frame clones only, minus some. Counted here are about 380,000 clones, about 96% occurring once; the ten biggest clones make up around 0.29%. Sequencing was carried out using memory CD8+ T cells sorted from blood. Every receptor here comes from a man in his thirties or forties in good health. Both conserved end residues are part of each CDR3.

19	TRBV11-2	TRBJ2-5	CASSSRTSGISQVGETQYF
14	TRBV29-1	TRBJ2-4	CSVGRVGAKNIQYF
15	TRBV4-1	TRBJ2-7	CASSRESGSMGEQYF
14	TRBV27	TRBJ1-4	CASSKQGEVEKLFF
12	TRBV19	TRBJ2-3	CASSIIADTQYF
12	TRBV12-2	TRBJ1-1	CASRRGREKAFF
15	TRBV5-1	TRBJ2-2	CASSLSGRRTGELFF
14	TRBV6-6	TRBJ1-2	CASSASGAYYGYTF
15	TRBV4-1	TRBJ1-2	CASSQDTGRRNGYTF
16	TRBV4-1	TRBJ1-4	CASSQDRGPTNEKLFF
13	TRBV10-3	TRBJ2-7	CAISRVAGDEQYF
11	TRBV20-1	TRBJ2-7	CSAPAGYEQYF
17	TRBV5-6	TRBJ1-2	CASSLGYRDRLNYGYTF
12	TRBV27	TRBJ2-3	CASTGGTDTQYF
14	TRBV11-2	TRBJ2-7	CASSLLAGAYEQYF
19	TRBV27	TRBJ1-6	CASSLSAAGSQHYNSPLHF
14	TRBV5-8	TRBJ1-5	CASSFDYSNQPQHF
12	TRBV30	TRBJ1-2	CAWSGGYYGYTF
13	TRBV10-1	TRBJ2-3	CASSLGRTDTQYF
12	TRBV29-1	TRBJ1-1	CSVDRMNTEAFF
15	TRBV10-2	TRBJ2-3	CASSRTSGSSDTQYF
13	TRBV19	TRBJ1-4	CASTPTGHEKLFF
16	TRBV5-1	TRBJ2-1	CASSGRQGAEVNEQFF
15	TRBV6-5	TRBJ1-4	CASSAPPTGNEKLFF
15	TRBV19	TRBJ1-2	CASSIEGETPYGYTF
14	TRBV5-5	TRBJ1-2	CASSHDVGQGGYTF
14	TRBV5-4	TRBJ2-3	CASSWDRATDTQYF
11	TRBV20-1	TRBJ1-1	CSARGGSEAFF
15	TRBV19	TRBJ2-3	CASSDRGLNTDTQYF
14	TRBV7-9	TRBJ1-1	CASSLVTGNTEAFF
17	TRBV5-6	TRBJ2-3	CASSMRTSGISTDTQYF
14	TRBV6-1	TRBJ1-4	CASSDDREYEKLFF
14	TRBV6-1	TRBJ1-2	CATRGGGGFYGYTF
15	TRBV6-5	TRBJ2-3	CASSWREWGTDTQYF
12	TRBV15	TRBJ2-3	CATSRETDTQYF
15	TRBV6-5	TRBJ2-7	CASRKLAVPSYEQYF
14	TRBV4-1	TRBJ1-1	CASSQDRTGFLGFF
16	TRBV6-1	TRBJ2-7	CASSEALAGLSYEQYF
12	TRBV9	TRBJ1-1	CASSPTGTEAFF
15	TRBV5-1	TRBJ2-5	CASSDRGLGWETQYF
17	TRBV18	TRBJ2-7	CASSRGAGQGAQYEQYF
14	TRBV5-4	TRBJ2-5	CASRSSDTRETQYF
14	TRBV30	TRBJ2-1	CAWIDGWTSGKQFF
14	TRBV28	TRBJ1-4	CASSGQPLNEKLFF
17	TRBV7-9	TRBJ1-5	CASSLGSGVVSNQPQHF
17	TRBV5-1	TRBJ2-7	CASSLVSVDRISYEQYF
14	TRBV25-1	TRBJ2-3	CASSEPGGPDTQYF
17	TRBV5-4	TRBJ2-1	CASSFGLAGRSYNEQFF
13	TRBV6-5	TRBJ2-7	CASSYRSRHEQYF
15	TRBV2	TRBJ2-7	CASSFLAGGPHEQYF
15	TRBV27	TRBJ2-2	CASRPGPTNTGELFF
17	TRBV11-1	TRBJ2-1	CASSLEAGLSSYNEQFF
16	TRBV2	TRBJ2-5	CASSGTGTGGYETQYF
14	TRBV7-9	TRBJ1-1	CASSLEGDKAGAFF
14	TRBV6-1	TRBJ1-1	CASTLDHWGTEAFF
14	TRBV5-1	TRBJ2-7	CASSLIQGAREQYF
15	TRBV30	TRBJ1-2	CAWSVWGDREGGYTF
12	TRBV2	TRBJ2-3	CASSSGTDTQYF
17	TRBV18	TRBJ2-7	CASSPAGGAGRTYEQYF
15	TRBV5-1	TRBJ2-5	CASSLAIYRGETQYF